A single sample is the source of the 17 T cell receptor beta chains below, sequenced in a study of blood T cell repertoires in COVID-19. The data were produced by immunoSEQ multiplex PCR, yet TCRdb's version contains in-frame clones alone and is incomplete. The sample records 200,000 to 300,000 clones, 85% being singletons. Sequencing used PBMCs or T cells enriched from blood (not recorded which). Receptors were obtained from a woman aged 50 to 60 with acute COVID-19.

CDR3 protein: CTSSHVYVSRGELFF. The CDR3 nucleotides read TGCACCAGCAGCCACGTCTACGTCTCTCGCGGGGAGCTGTTTTTT. The V call is TRBV1, the J call TRBJ2-2; TRBD2, the table's D call, was not compared with the DNA. TRBV1 is a known pseudogene. CDR3 length: 15 amino acids.

The chain uses TRBV25-1 and TRBJ1-2; D is ambiguous. The CDR3 runs 13 residues. V lost 0 bases to trimming and J lost 6 bases, with 8 bases between them. CDR1 and CDR2 from the germline V gene are MGHDK and SYGVNS. The CDR3 bases are TGTGCCAGCAGTGAATATGAGAAGAATGGCTACACCTTC. It codes for CASSEYEKNGYTF.

CDR3 DNA sequence: TGTGCCAGCAGCCAAGAATGGGGCAGCAACTACGAGCAGTACTTC. Its translation: CASSQEWGSNYEQYF. The V gene is TRBV3-1 (or the pseudogene TRBV3-2), the J gene TRBJ2-7; tentatively, D is TRBD1 (5 bases). Germline V gives CDR1 LGHDT, CDR2 YNNKEL (reference sequence). V was clipped by 0 bases and J by 3 bases, with 12 bases between them. This CDR3 spans 15 amino acids.

The rearrangement joins TRBV25-1 to TRBJ1-2; maybe TRBD1 (6 bases). This CDR3 region has 14 residues. Deletions cut 4 bases from V and 1 base from J, with 10 bases between. CDR1 and CDR2 (germline): MGHDK, SYGVNS. CDR3 loop: CASSGAGDNYGYTF. The CDR3 DNA reads TGTGCCAGCAGTGGGGCAGGGGATAACTATGGCTACACCTTC.

The chain links TRBV19 to TRBJ1-6; D not certain. Between the trimmed V and J ends, which lost 4 bases and 0 bases, there was a span of 7 bases. The CDR3 loop spans 15 amino acids. The V gene's germline CDR1 is LNHDA and CDR2 SQIVND (reference sequence). CDR3: CASSTASSYNSPLHF. The CDR3 DNA reads as TGTGCCAGTAGTACCGCCAGCTCCTATAATTCACCCCTCCACTTT.

J is TRBJ1-5 and V is TRBV21-1; the table gives TRBD1 as D, unverified against the DNA. TRBV21-1 corresponds to a pseudogene. The CDR3 is made up of 14 amino acids. CDR3 sequence (DNA): TGTGCCAGCAGAATACAGGGACCCAATCAGCCCCAGCATTTT. Its translation: CASRIQGPNQPQHF.

CDR3 DNA sequence: TGTGCCAGCAGCGTCGCTCTAGGGGGGGAACCCACAGATACGCAGTATTTT. This codes for CASSVALGGEPTDTQYF. J is TRBJ2-3 and V is TRBV7-9; perhaps TRBD2 as D (7 bases). CDR3 size: 17 residues. The V and J ends lost 5 bases and 2 bases respectively, with 20 bases between them. The germline V gene encodes CDR1 SEHNR and CDR2 FQNEAQ (reference sequence).

The chain uses TRBV19 and TRBJ1-1; D may be TRBD1 (6 bases). Germline assignment: CDR1 LNHDA and CDR2 SQIVND (reference sequence). The CDR3 contains 15 residues. The germline V and J ends were trimmed by 5 bases and 1 base, with 14 bases remaining between them. CDR3 loop: CASSFTPGQNTEAFF. In DNA, the CDR3 is TGTGCCAGTAGTTTTACTCCGGGACAGAACACTGAAGCTTTCTTT.

The chain uses TRBV12-5 and TRBJ1-2, with 7 bases aligning to TRBD1. The CDR3 spans 15 residues. The trim removed 1 base at V and 5 bases at J, leaving 7 bases unmatched. CDR1 is LGHNT, CDR2 FRNRAP, per germline. The chain's CDR3 is CASGLETGVSYGYTF. For the CDR3, the DNA is TGTGCTAGTGGTTTGGAAACAGGGGTATCTTATGGCTACACCTTC.

The chain links TRBV30 to TRBJ1-2, with D maybe TRBD1 (5 bases). CDR1 GTSNPN and CDR2 SVGIG come from the germline V gene (reference sequence). Trimming stripped 3 bases from V and 0 bases from J, with 11 bases between. The CDR3 consists of 14 residues. Here the CDR3 DNA reads TGTGCCTGGAGCTACGGGACTGCTAACTATGGCTACACCTTC. This sequence encodes CAWSYGTANYGYTF.

The table lists this clone with a count of one. The V and J genes are TRBV30 and TRBJ1-2, with D unresolved. Trimming pared 0 bases from V and 3 bases from J, leaving 14 bases between. The CDR3 loop spans 15 amino acids. Per germline, CDR1 GTSNPN and CDR2 SVGIG (reference sequence). This chain's CDR3 is CAWSVGPQRDYGYTF. The CDR3 DNA sequence: TGTGCCTGGAGTGTTGGGCCCCAGAGGGACTATGGCTACACCTTC.

The rearrangement joins TRBV9 to TRBJ2-7; tentatively, D is TRBD2 (7 bases). Germline V lookup: CDR1 SGDLS, CDR2 YYNGEE. Trimming took 1 base from V and 7 from J, leaving 12 bases between them. CDR3 length equals 13 residues. CDR3 nucleotides: TGTGCCAGCAGCGTAACGGGGGGCCGGGAGCAGTACTTC. It translates to CASSVTGGREQYF. Full variable domain (rest looked up from reference TRBV9 and TRBJ2-7): DSGVTQTPKHLITATGQRVTLRCSPRSGDLSVYWYQQSLDQGLQFLIQYYNGEERAKGNILERFSAQQFPDLHSELNLSSLELGDSALYFCASSVTGGREQYFGPGTRLTVT.

The gene calls are TRBV3-1 (or the pseudogene TRBV3-2) and TRBJ2-5; the D gene is possibly TRBD2 (5 bases). Germline CDR1 LGHDT, CDR2 YNNKEL (reference sequence). CDR3 length equals 12 residues. Deletions cut 6 bases from V and 0 bases from J, with 5 bases between. The CDR3 nucleotides are TGTGCCAGCAGGGGAGACCAAGAGACCCAGTACTTC. Protein sequence: CASRGDQETQYF.

The rearrangement links TRBV4-3 to TRBJ2-2; 7 bases fit TRBD1. The CDR3 sequence is 16 residues long. V trimming: 4 bases; J trimming: 5 bases; junction bases outside the gene matches: 10. Germline lookup yields CDR1 LGHNA and CDR2 YSLEER. The CDR3 loop is CASSRTGDSNTGELFF. CDR3 nucleotides: TGCGCCAGCAGCCGAACAGGGGATTCAAATACCGGGGAGCTGTTTTTT.

The chain couples TRBV29-1 to TRBJ1-1; tentative D call: TRBD1 (6 bases). Germline assignment: CDR1 SQVTM and CDR2 ANQGSEA. The V end lost 6 bases, the J end lost 0 bases, and 11 bases lay between the germline ends. The CDR3 totals 13 residues. The CDR3 sequence: CSVWTAVNTEAFF. The DNA for the CDR3 is TGCAGCGTGTGGACAGCGGTGAACACTGAAGCTTTCTTT. Looking up the rest from reference TRBV29-1 and TRBJ1-1 gives the full variable domain: SAVISQKPSRDICQRGTSLTIQCQVDSQVTMMFWYRQQPGQSLTLIATANQGSEATYESGFVIDKFPISRPNLTFSTLTVSNMSPEDSSIYLCSVWTAVNTEAFFGQGTRLTVV.

CDR3 DNA: TGTGCCTGGAGATCGGGACAATCACCCAGCACAGATACGCAGTATTTT. Protein product: CAWRSGQSPSTDTQYF. This chain joins TRBV30 and TRBJ2-3; D possibly corresponds to TRBD1 (6 bases). V was cut by 3 bases and J by 0 bases, with 16 bases left in between. The CDR3 has 16 residues. The germline CDR1 and CDR2 sequences are GTSNPN and SVGIG (reference sequence).

The J gene is TRBJ1-2, the V gene TRBV11-2, with 8 bases that match TRBD1. From germline, CDR1 is SGHAT and CDR2 FQNNGV. The CDR3 is 13 amino acids. V trimming: 4 bases; J trimming: 10 bases; junction bases outside the gene matches: 8. CDR3 in amino acids: CASSSGTGATYTF. The CDR3 nucleotides read TGTGCCAGCAGCTCTGGGACAGGAGCTACCTACACCTTC.